This entry describes one T cell receptor (beta chain). Its antigen is unknown. This record belongs to a study of blood T cells in healthy people across ages. Findings of the study overall: Observed TCR beta diversity per million T cells went down as age went up. This fall followed a roughly linear course with age.

V was shortened by 6 bases and J by 1 base, with 15 bases between the two germline ends. This CDR3 spans 14 amino acids. Germline assignment: CDR1 DFQATT and CDR2 SNEGSKA (reference sequence). A sample-barcoded 5' primer and a J-beta primer mix were used in a second PCR of about 7 to 11 cycles. TCRdb independently ran MiXCR on the 5' RACE reads; one entry per CDR3 protein. The repertoire consists of 700,000 to 950,000 distinct CDR3 sequences, with roughly 41% occurring once and the leading ten covering about 20%. Sequenced input: blood. This TCR was sampled from a woman in her sixties or seventies in good health. The chain joins TRBV20-1 to TRBJ1-1, with D tentatively TRBD1 (6 bases). CDR3 nucleotide sequence: TGCAGTGCAACGGACAGCTACTCGAACACTGAAGCTTTCTTT. Translation: CSATDSYSNTEAFF.